Listed here are 19 T cell receptor beta chains from one sample, sequenced in a study of shared clonotypes between healthy human individuals. The repertoire was sequenced with immunoSEQ multiplex PCR; TCRdb's copy has only in-frame clones and lacks some. The sample records about 1.1 million clones, roughly 80% being singletons. Input material: memory CD4+ T cells from PBMCs. Regarding subset: CD45RA-negative fraction. The receptor set was obtained from a man aged 18 to 29 in good health. Some clones in this sample may be carry-over from other donors' samples.

The genes are TRBV11-1 and TRBJ2-5; perhaps TRBD2 as D (5 bases). The germline CDR1 and CDR2 sequences are SGHAT and FQDESV (reference sequence). There are 14 residues in the CDR3. V was trimmed by 3 bases and J by 7 bases, leaving 15 bases between them. DNA for the CDR3: TGTGCCAGCAGCTTCTCGGGCAGCCGGGGGACCCAGTACTTC. It encodes CASSFSGSRGTQYF.

The V and J genes are TRBV5-6 and TRBJ1-4; 8 nucleotides line up with TRBD1. This CDR3 has 15 residues. Germline values: CDR1 SGHDT, CDR2 YYEEEE. V was clipped by 6 bases and J by 13 bases; unmatched bases: 17. Written as DNA, the CDR3 is TGTGCCAGCACCAGGGGGCCAGGGACCGGACTGAGACTGTTTTTT. This encodes CASTRGPGTGLRLFF. The full variable domain, in which reference TRBV5-6 and TRBJ1-4 provide the parts outside the CDR3, is DAGVTQSPTHLIKTRGQQVTLRCSPKSGHDTVSWYQQALGQGPQFIFQYYEEEERQRGNFPDRFSGHQFPNYSSELNVNALLLGDSALYLCASTRGPGTGLRLFFGSGTQLSVL.

The V gene is TRBV5-1, the J gene TRBJ1-2; D might be TRBD1 (6 bases). The germline gives CDR1 SGHRS, CDR2 YFSETQ. Trimming stripped 5 bases from V and 6 bases from J, with 17 bases between. This CDR3 contains 14 residues. Here the CDR3 reads CASSRNRAFDGYTF. The CDR3 bases are TGCGCCAGCAGTCGCAACAGGGCCTTCGATGGCTACACCTTC. Variable domain in full (rest from reference TRBV5-1 and TRBJ1-2): KAGVTQTPRYLIKTRGQQVTLSCSPISGHRSVSWYQQTPGQGLQFLFEYFSETQRNKGNFPGRFSGRQFSNSRSEMNVSTLELGDSALYLCASSRNRAFDGYTFGSGTRLTVV.

This clone came up once. This chain connects TRBV6-1 to TRBJ2-3; 11 bases match TRBD2. With 4 bases clipped from V and 0 bases from J, the junction kept 3 bases outside the gene matches. This CDR3 comprises 16 residues. Germline CDR1 and CDR2: MNHNS and SASEGT. CDR3 bases: TGTGCCAGCAGTGTACTAGCGGGAGCGAGCACAGATACGCAGTATTTT. Translating gives CASSVLAGASTDTQYF.

The CDR3, as DNA: TGCGCCAGCGCCGGGGACCAGCGGGAGGCCGAGCAGTACTTC. Protein: CASAGDQREAEQYF. The chain employs TRBV5-1 and TRBJ2-7; the match to TRBD2 covers 9 bases. Germline CDR1 and CDR2: SGHRS and YFSETQ. There are 14 residues in the CDR3. J was trimmed by 6 bases and V by 7 bases; bases with no gene match: 11.

In its sample, this clone was seen once. The chain recombines TRBV5-6 with TRBJ2-7; 10 positions agree with TRBD2. V trimming: 4 bases; J trimming: 4 bases; junction bases outside the gene matches: 8. Per germline, CDR1 SGHDT and CDR2 YYEEEE. The CDR3 extends over 15 amino acids. The CDR3 DNA is TGTGCCAGCAGCCTGCTAGCGGGAGTAAAGTACGAGCAGTACTTC. Protein: CASSLLAGVKYEQYF.

This clone was counted ten times or more. The chain links TRBV28 to TRBJ2-7, with D perhaps assigned TRBD1 or TRBD2 (6 bases each). The germline CDR1 and CDR2 sequences are MDHEN and SYDVKM. CDR3 size: 15 residues. Deletions cut 6 bases from V and 2 bases from J, with 17 bases between. The CDR3 loop is CASRIGGGSAYEQYF. In DNA form, the CDR3 reads TGTGCCAGCAGAATAGGAGGGGGGTCGGCCTACGAGCAGTACTTC.

V is TRBV11-2 and J is TRBJ2-1; the D call may be TRBD1 or TRBD2 (5 bases each). Trimming took 7 bases from V and 2 from J, leaving 12 bases between them. Germline V lookup: CDR1 SGHAT, CDR2 FQNNGV. This CDR3 spans 14 amino acids. The CDR3 loop reads CASTKRGAYNEQFF. The DNA of the CDR3 is TGTGCCAGCACTAAAAGGGGAGCCTACAATGAGCAGTTCTTC.

The CDR3 nucleotides are TGTGCCAGCAGCTTAGATTCGGGAAGAGGAGGGGTCGATGGCTACACCTTC. This gives the protein CASSLDSGRGGVDGYTF. V and J are TRBV11-2 and TRBJ1-2, with a tentative D call TRBD1 (5 bases). The CDR3 contains 17 residues. The germline gives CDR1 SGHAT, CDR2 FQNNGV. V lost 0 bases to trimming and J lost 6 bases, with 20 bases between them.

The gene calls are TRBV5-6 and TRBJ2-3; D remains unclear. Per the germline V gene, CDR1 is SGHDT and CDR2 is YYEEEE. V was trimmed by 3 bases and J by 4 bases, leaving 6 bases between them. The CDR3 extends over 12 amino acids. The CDR3 DNA reads TGTGCCAGCAGCTCCCGTCCAGATACGCAGTATTTT. Residues: CASSSRPDTQYF.

This clone was seen a single time. Other DNA variants within this sample encode the same CDR3. The chain recombines TRBV5-1 with TRBJ1-2, with unresolved D. V was trimmed by 0 bases and J by 6 bases, leaving 9 bases between them. Germline V gene data show CDR1 as SGHRS and CDR2 as YFSETQ. This CDR3 spans 13 amino acids. CDR3 protein: CASSLVPGDGYTF. The CDR3 region has the DNA TGCGCCAGCAGCTTGGTTCCCGGTGATGGCTACACCTTC.

This clone occurred a few times. The same CDR3 is also encoded by other DNA sequences in this sample. This chain uses TRBV5-1 with TRBJ1-1; no reliable D call. Germline loops: CDR1 SGHRS, CDR2 YFSETQ. V was clipped by 4 bases and J by 0 bases, with 7 bases between them. The CDR3 runs 13 residues. CDR3 residues: CASSPGMNTEAFF. CDR3 in DNA: TGCGCCAGCAGCCCGGGTATGAACACTGAAGCTTTCTTT.

The V gene is TRBV25-1, the J gene TRBJ2-3, with D maybe TRBD2 (5 bases). V was shortened by 0 bases and J by 2 bases, with 12 bases between the two germline ends. The germline V gene has CDR1 MGHDK and CDR2 SYGVNS. The CDR3 is 16 residues long. CDR3 amino acids: CASSEYGGQNTDTQYF. In DNA, the CDR3 is TGTGCCAGCAGTGAATATGGCGGGCAGAACACAGATACGCAGTATTTT.

A note on this clone: A read error likely explains this, since a far larger clone differs by one base. The rearrangement joins TRBV20-1 to TRBJ2-5, with TRBD1 as a possible D gene (6 bases). The germline V gene has CDR1 DFQATT and CDR2 SNEGSKA (reference sequence). The CDR3 consists of 11 residues. DNA for the CDR3: TGCAGCGGACAGTTAGGAGAGACCCTGTACTTC. It encodes CSGQLGETLYF.

CDR3 DNA: TGTGCCAGCAGGGACACAAACTCTGGGGCCAACGTCCTGACTTTC. Its protein product is CASRDTNSGANVLTF. This chain uses TRBV28 with TRBJ2-6, with a weak D call TRBD1 (5 bases). Germline CDR1 MDHEN, CDR2 SYDVKM. CDR3 length: 15 amino acids. The V end was cut by 6 bases, the J end by 0 bases, with 9 bases between.

The CDR3 reads CASSPVILLQPQHF. Written as DNA, the CDR3 is TGTGCCAGCAGCCCTGTCATCCTCCTTCAGCCCCAGCATTTT. V and J are TRBV5-5 and TRBJ1-5; D is ambiguous. The CDR3 totals 14 residues. The germline V gene encodes CDR1 SGHKS and CDR2 YYEKEE (reference sequence). V lost 4 bases and J 6 bases, leaving 14 bases between the germline ends.

V usage is TRBV5-1 and J usage is TRBJ2-7; 9 bases map to TRBD1. V lost 4 bases to trimming and J lost 4 bases; unmatched junction nucleotides: 12. Germline V gives CDR1 SGHRS, CDR2 YFSETQ. The CDR3 runs to 16 residues. CDR3 coding DNA: TGCGCCAGCAGCCCGGACGGACAGGGGAAGGGTTACGAGCAGTACTTC. Its protein product is CASSPDGQGKGYEQYF.

Details on this clone: This sample also contains other DNA sequences that code for the same CDR3. DNA for the CDR3: TGTGCCAGCAGTTTGTCTGGGGCTGGAAACACCATATATTTT. Its translation: CASSLSGAGNTIYF. The chain is built from TRBV28 and TRBJ1-3, with D hard to call. Deletions cut 3 bases from V and 2 bases from J, with 8 bases between. Germline values: CDR1 MDHEN, CDR2 SYDVKM. This CDR3 is built from 14 residues.

J is TRBJ1-2 and V is TRBV5-1; no firm D call. Germline CDR1 reads SGHRS; CDR2 reads YFSETQ. The CDR3 loop spans 15 amino acids. Trimming shortened V by 3 bases and J by 8 bases, and 20 bases separated the two germline ends. The CDR3 DNA reads TGCGCCAGCAGCTCCACGCCCGACATTGGAGGAGGCTACACCTTC. Translating it yields CASSSTPDIGGGYTF.